The sequence of this T cell receptor beta chain was determined in a study of blood T cells in healthy people across ages. To note about this clonotype: Its antigen is unidentified.

Next came a second PCR, run for about 6 to 11 cycles, which used a sample-barcoded 5' primer along with a J-beta primer mix. TCRdb re-derived calls from the 5' RACE reads in MiXCR, one entry per CDR3 protein. Of about 640,000 distinct CDR3 sequences listed, 58% are singletons. The V gene lost 4 bases and the J gene lost 2 bases, with 11 bases spanning the gap. CDR1 and CDR2 from the germline V gene are SGDLS and YYNGEE. This CDR3 has 14 residues. There were at least 6 micrograms of total RNA extracted from every sample. Study findings and constraints: Fewer expanded clones and more diversity marked long-lived versus aged donors. It was held that the diversity estimates obtained from one million T cells were underestimates.

Material for sequencing was blood. The chain recombines TRBV9 with TRBJ2-3, with D possibly being TRBD1 (5 bases). This receptor was identified in a man in his sixties in good health. CDR3 loop: CASSSGPITDTQYF. The CDR3 DNA sequence: TGTGCCAGCAGCTCAGGGCCGATCACAGATACGCAGTATTTT.